This T cell receptor beta chain was retrieved from a study of cytomegalovirus exposure and HLA in healthy donors. Regarding the study as a whole: Rare TCR sequences dominated, though some public TCRs recurred in many donors. It was likely that a cluster of highly shared sequence variants was a sequencing artifact.

The germline gives CDR1 SGHTA, CDR2 FQGTGA. V was pared by 5 bases and J by 1 base, with 7 bases of the junction left unmatched. The CDR3 loop spans 16 amino acids. The PCR ran on 60 Vbeta and 13 Jbeta primers. Source study methods: Later analysis identified approximately 80 million unique TCR beta chains, around 10 million shared. Libraries were prepared by immunoSEQ multiplex PCR; TCRdb keeps only in-frame clonotypes and omits some of them. V, J and clone size derive from that table, while D and trimming were established from the DNA sequence. The sample consists of 140,000 to 150,000 clones, over 80% of them appearing once. About this clone itself: What it binds is unknown.

The chain has TRBV7-3 and TRBJ2-2; 7 bases map to TRBD2. Material for sequencing was PBMCs. This clonotype originated in a woman aged 25 to 39 in good health and CMV-seronegative. This chain's CDR3 is CASSTRSSGNTGELFF. CDR3 DNA sequence: TGTGCCAGCAGCACCCGATCTAGCGGGAACACCGGGGAGCTGTTTTTT.